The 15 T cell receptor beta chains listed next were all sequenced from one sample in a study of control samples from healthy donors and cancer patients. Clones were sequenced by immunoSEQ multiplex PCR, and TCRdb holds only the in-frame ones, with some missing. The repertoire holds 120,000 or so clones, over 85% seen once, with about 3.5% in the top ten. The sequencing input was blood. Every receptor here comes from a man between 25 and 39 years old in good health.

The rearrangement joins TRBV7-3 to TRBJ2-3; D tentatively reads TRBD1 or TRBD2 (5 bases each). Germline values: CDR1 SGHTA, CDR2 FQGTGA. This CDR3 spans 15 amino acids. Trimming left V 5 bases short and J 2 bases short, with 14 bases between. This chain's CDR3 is CASSLGTGSTDTQYF. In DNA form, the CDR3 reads TGTGCCAGCAGCCTCGGGACGGGGTCCACAGATACGCAGTATTTT.

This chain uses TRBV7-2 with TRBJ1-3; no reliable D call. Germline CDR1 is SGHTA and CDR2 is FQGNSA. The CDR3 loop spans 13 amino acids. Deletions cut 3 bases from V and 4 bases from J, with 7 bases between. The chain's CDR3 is CASSFGLGNTIYF. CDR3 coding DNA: TGTGCCAGCAGCTTCGGCCTGGGAAACACCATATATTTT.

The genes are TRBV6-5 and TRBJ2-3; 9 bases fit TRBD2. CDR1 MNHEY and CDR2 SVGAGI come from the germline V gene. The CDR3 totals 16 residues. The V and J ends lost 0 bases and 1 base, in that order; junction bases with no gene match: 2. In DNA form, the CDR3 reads TGTGCCAGCAGTTACTCAGGCGGGGGGGGCACAGATACGCAGTATTTT. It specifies CASSYSGGGGTDTQYF.

The DNA of the CDR3 is TGCGCCAGCAGCCAAGGCCGGTCCTTCTCCTACGAGCAGTACTTC. Encoded protein: CASSQGRSFSYEQYF. The chain is built from TRBV4-3 and TRBJ2-7; D is ambiguous. Germline V lookup: CDR1 LGHNA, CDR2 YSLEER. The V gene lost 1 base and the J gene lost 0 bases, with 10 bases spanning the gap. The CDR3 length is 15 residues.

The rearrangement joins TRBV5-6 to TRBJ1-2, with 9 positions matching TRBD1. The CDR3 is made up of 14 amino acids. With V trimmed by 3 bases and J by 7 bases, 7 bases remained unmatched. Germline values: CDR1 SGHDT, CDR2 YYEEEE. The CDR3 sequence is CASSWGQGVAGYTF. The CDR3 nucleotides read TGTGCCAGCAGCTGGGGACAGGGCGTCGCTGGCTACACCTTC. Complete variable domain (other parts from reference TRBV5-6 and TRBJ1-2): DAGVTQSPTHLIKTRGQQVTLRCSPKSGHDTVSWYQQALGQGPQFIFQYYEEEERQRGNFPDRFSGHQFPNYSSELNVNALLLGDSALYLCASSWGQGVAGYTFGSGTRLTVV.

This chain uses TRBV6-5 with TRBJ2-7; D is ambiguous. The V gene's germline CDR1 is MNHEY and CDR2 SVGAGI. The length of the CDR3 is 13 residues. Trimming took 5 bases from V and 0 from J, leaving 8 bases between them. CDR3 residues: CASSISSSYEQYF. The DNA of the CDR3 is TGTGCCAGCAGTATCAGTAGCTCCTACGAGCAGTACTTC.

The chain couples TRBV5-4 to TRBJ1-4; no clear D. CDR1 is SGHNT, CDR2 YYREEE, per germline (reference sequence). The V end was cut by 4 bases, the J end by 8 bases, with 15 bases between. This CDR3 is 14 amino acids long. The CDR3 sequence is CASSPGVGGEKLFF. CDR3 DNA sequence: TGTGCCAGCAGCCCCGGGGTGGGTGGGGAAAAACTGTTTTTT.

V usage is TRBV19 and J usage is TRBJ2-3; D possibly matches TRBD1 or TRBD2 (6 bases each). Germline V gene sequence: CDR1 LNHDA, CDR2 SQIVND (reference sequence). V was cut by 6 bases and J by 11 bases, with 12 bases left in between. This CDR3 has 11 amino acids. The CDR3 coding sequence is TGTGCCAGTAGGACCGGGGGCCTGCAGTATTTT. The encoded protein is CASRTGGLQYF. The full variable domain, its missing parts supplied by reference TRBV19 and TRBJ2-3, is DGGITQSPKYLFRKEGQNVTLSCEQNLNHDAMYWYRQDPGQGLRLIYYSQIVNDFQKGDIAEGYSVSREKKESFPLTVTSAQKNPTAFYLCASRTGGLQYFGPGTRLTVL.

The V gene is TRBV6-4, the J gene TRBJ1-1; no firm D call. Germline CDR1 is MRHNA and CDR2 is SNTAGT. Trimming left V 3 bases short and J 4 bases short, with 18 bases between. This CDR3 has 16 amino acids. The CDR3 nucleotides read TGTGCCAGCAGTGAGGGCCTTGGGAGGATGTCCACTGAAGCTTTCTTT. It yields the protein CASSEGLGRMSTEAFF.

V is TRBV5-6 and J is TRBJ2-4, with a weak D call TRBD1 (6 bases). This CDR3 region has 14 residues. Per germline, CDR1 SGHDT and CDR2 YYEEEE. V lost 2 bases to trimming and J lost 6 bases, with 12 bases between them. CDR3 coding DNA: TGTGCCAGCAGCTTTTTACAGGGTCCAAACATTCAGTACTTC. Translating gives CASSFLQGPNIQYF.

The CDR3 loop is CASSYPPAVYQPQHF. The DNA for the CDR3 is TGTGCCAGCAGTTACCCCCCGGCCGTCTATCAGCCCCAGCATTTT. This chain connects TRBV6-2 or TRBV6-3 to TRBJ1-5, with no clear D. This CDR3 comprises 15 residues. The ends were cut back, 2 bases at V and 5 bases at J, with 13 bases in the middle. Germline V lookup: CDR1 MNHEY, CDR2 SVGEGT.

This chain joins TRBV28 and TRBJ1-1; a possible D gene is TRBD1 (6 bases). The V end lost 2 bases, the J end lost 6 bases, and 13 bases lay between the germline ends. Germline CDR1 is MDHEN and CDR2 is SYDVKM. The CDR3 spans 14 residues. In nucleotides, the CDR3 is TGTGCCAGCAGTTTACCCTTGGGACATGCTGAAGCTTTCTTT. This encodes CASSLPLGHAEAFF.

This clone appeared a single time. The CDR3 DNA reads as TGCAGTGCTAGTGAGGGGTTGGCTTCACCCCTCCACTTT. It translates to CSASEGLASPLHF. The chain is built from TRBV20-1 and TRBJ1-6, with a weak D call TRBD1 (5 bases). Germline lookup yields CDR1 DFQATT and CDR2 SNEGSKA (reference sequence). The CDR3 length is 13 residues. Trimming removed 3 bases from V and 9 bases from J, with 12 bases in between.

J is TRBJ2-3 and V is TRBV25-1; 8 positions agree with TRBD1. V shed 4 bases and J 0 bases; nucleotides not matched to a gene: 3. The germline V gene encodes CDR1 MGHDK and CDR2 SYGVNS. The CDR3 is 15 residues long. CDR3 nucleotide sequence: TGTGCCAGCAGTGTTCGACAGGGGAGCACAGATACGCAGTATTTT. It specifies CASSVRQGSTDTQYF.

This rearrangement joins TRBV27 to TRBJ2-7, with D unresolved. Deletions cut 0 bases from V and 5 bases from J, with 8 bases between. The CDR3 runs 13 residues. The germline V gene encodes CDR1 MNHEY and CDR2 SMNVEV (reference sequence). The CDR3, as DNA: TGTGCCAGCAGTTTATCGATCAGCGACGAGCAGTACTTC. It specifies CASSLSISDEQYF.